This T cell receptor beta chain was obtained from a study of cytomegalovirus exposure and HLA in healthy donors. Study-wide points: Later genetic work tied a missense DCLRE1C variant to beta-chain V and J trimming.

In germline, CDR1 is SGHTA, CDR2 FQGNSA. With 5 bases clipped from V and 7 bases from J, the junction kept 7 bases outside the gene matches. The CDR3 contains 15 residues. PCR used 60 Vbeta primers and 13 Jbeta primers. The protocol was immunoSEQ multiplex PCR, while the TCRdb copy is restricted to in-frame clones and leaves out a portion. The data show 120,000 to 150,000 clones, about 80% seen once. About this clone itself: Its antigen is unknown.

The TCR sequence derives from a middle-aged man in good health and CMV-seropositive. The chain has TRBV7-2 and TRBJ1-4; 10 bases match TRBD1. Sequenced sample: PBMCs. The CDR3 sequence: CASSTRGQGSEKLFF. The CDR3 DNA reads TGTGCCAGCAGCACTAGGGGACAGGGGTCTGAAAAACTGTTTTTT.